This record looks at one TCR beta chain sequence and its context. Its cognate antigen is unknown. This entry is derived from a study of PD-1 blockade in classical Hodgkin lymphoma. Study findings and constraints: Reports described newly diagnosed patients as having lower baseline TCR diversity than healthy donors. Still unresolved is the cause of the repertoire differences, which may be disease activity or prior therapy.

The time point is: newly diagnosed, previously untreated cHL patient sample. The table came from immunoSEQ multiplex PCR; TCRdb's copy has only in-frame clones and leaves some out. The table includes tens of thousands of clones, 93% detected once. V shed 1 base, J shed 7 bases, and the junction held 15 bases outside the gene matches. The length of the CDR3 is 17 residues. Looked up from germline, CDR1 is SGHRS and CDR2 is YFSETQ. The V call is TRBV5-1, the J call TRBJ1-1, with 8 bases fitting TRBD1. The clonotype comes from a human donor with classical Hodgkin lymphoma. Source material: peripheral blood mononuclear cells (PBMCs). The CDR3 nucleotides read TGCGCCAGCAGCTTGTCTCATGTTACAGGGGGAATGGGTGAAGCTTTCTTT. It codes for CASSLSHVTGGMGEAFF.